These 16 T cell receptor beta chains share one sample of origin, sequenced in a study of molecular identifiers for immune sequencing clone quantification. A single record per CDR3 protein comes from TCRdb applying MiXCR to the PCR reads. This table has 460,000 or so distinct CDR3 sequences, approximately 25% appearing once. Source material: naive CD8+ T cells from blood, with Jurkat cell RNA spiked in. Described subset: FACS-sorted CD8+CD4-CCR7+CD45RA+ naive T cells. The source of these receptors is a human donor in good health. Some libraries in this study had Jurkat cell RNA spiked in.

In this sample, this clonotype turned up a few times. The germline gene is not matched at one end of the junction; a read error may be the cause. CDR3 nucleotides: TGTGCCAGCAGCTTAAGCGCGCACGAACTTAACTCTTGGGCCAACGTCCTGACTTTC. Its protein is CASSLSAHELNSWANVLTF. The rearrangement uses TRBV7-6 and TRBJ2-6; D gene ambiguous. Germline CDR1 and CDR2: SGHVS and FNYEAQ. The CDR3 is made up of 19 amino acids.

The table lists this clonotype with many counts. V is TRBV28 and J is TRBJ2-5; TRBD1 aligns across 7 bases. The CDR3 is 17 residues long. After removal of 3 bases from V and 4 bases from J, the junction contained 14 bases not matched to a gene. CDR1 and CDR2 from the germline V gene are MDHEN and SYDVKM. The DNA of the CDR3 is TGTGCCAGCAGTTTTGTGCCCGAGGGGGCGAGGGGAGAGACCCAGTACTTC. It is translated as CASSFVPEGARGETQYF.

As to this clonotype: Just one base apart from a much larger clone, this may be a read error. The CDR3 is CASSSVSGGTEAFF. The CDR3 nucleotides read TGTGCCAGCAGCTCAGTTTCAGGGGGCACTGAAGCTTTCTTT. This chain links TRBV7-9 with TRBJ1-1; 7 bases agree with TRBD1. The CDR3 contains 14 residues. Germline values: CDR1 SEHNR, CDR2 FQNEAQ (reference sequence). V lost 4 bases, J lost 4 bases, and 6 bases stayed unmatched.

This clonotype appeared a few times. The genes are TRBV28 and TRBJ2-5; tentatively, D is TRBD2 (5 bases). The germline V and J ends were trimmed by 5 bases and 5 bases, with 15 bases remaining between them. There are 14 residues in the CDR3. Per the germline V gene, CDR1 is MDHEN and CDR2 is SYDVKM. This CDR3 reads CASSALLRGETQYF. In nucleotides, the CDR3 is TGTGCCAGCAGTGCCCTCCTGAGAGGGGAGACCCAGTACTTC.

The rearrangement links TRBV11-1 to TRBJ2-7; possibly TRBD1 for D (6 bases). The germline gives CDR1 SGHAT, CDR2 FQDESV (reference sequence). The CDR3 sequence is 17 residues long. Trimming took 5 bases from V and 7 from J, leaving 27 bases between them. The CDR3 loop is CASSPLAHLGKQGEQYF. CDR3 coding DNA: TGTGCCAGCAGCCCCCTCGCGCATTTGGGGAAGCAGGGGGAGCAGTACTTC.

In regard to this clonotype: A read error is possible here, since a much larger clone lies one base away. The chain is built from TRBV7-9 and TRBJ1-1; D remains ambiguous. This CDR3 region has 15 residues. Per the germline V gene, CDR1 is SEHNR and CDR2 is FQNEAQ (reference sequence). CDR3 loop: CAGSLGYGSGTEAFF. The CDR3 coding sequence is TGTGCCGGCAGCTTAGGTTACGGTTCTGGCACTGAAGCTTTCTTT.

Here the CDR3 DNA reads TGTGCCAGCAGCCCCCCCCCTAGCGGGTACAATGAGCAGTTCTTC. Its translation is CASSPPPSGYNEQFF. V usage is TRBV7-2 and J usage is TRBJ2-1; 8 nucleotides agree with TRBD2. CDR1 is SGHTA and CDR2 is FQGNSA in the germline V gene. Unmatched junction bases numbered 7, after V lost 5 bases and J lost 4 bases. The CDR3 is made up of 15 amino acids.

The table lists this clonotype with many counts. V usage is TRBV27 and J usage is TRBJ2-7, with 7 positions matching TRBD1. Per germline, CDR1 MNHEY and CDR2 SMNVEV (reference sequence). Trimming at V came to 6 bases and at J to 2 bases, leaving 10 bases not matched to a gene. The CDR3 has 15 amino acids. The CDR3 DNA reads TGTGCCAGCAGCCCCGGGACAGCAAGAACCTACGAGCAGTACTTC. This translates into CASSPGTARTYEQYF.

This clonotype was seen more than once but under ten times. This chain joins TRBV7-9 and TRBJ1-4; weak D call: TRBD1 (6 bases). This CDR3 comprises 19 residues. The V gene lost 4 bases and the J gene lost 5 bases, with 26 bases spanning the gap. Looked up from germline, CDR1 is SEHNR and CDR2 is FQNEAQ (reference sequence). The CDR3 DNA follows: TGTGCCAGCAGCTCTTCACTATTGAGAGAACAGGGAGGAAATGAAAAACTGTTTTTT. It encodes CASSSSLLREQGGNEKLFF.

This chain uses TRBV7-6 with TRBJ2-1; D perhaps matches TRBD2 (5 bases). Germline V gives CDR1 SGHVS, CDR2 FNYEAQ. The CDR3 covers 15 residues. V was cut by 1 base and J by 8 bases, with 15 bases left in between. The chain's CDR3 is CASSLGPVASDEQFF. The CDR3 DNA reads as TGTGCCAGCAGCTTAGGTCCGGTAGCGTCGGATGAGCAGTTCTTC.

V is TRBV20-1 and J is TRBJ2-1; D uncertain. Germline-derived CDR1 and CDR2 are DFQATT and SNEGSKA (reference sequence). The CDR3 is made up of 16 amino acids. V was trimmed by 2 bases and J by 6 bases, leaving 20 bases between them. The CDR3 bases are TGCAGTGCTAGATCGGGCACGACTTCCCGCACCAATGAGCAGTTCTTC. Its translation: CSARSGTTSRTNEQFF.

As concerns this clonotype: An end of the junction differs from the germline gene, which may be a read error. The V call is TRBV4-3, the J call TRBJ2-1; D gene unclear. Germline lookup yields CDR1 LGHNA and CDR2 YSLEER. This CDR3 is built from 16 residues. The CDR3 sequence is CASSQERGTSYNEHFF. DNA of the CDR3: TGCGCCAGCAGCCAAGAGCGCGGAACCAGCTACAATGAGCACTTCTTC.

The V and J genes are TRBV27 and TRBJ1-5, with 7 bases that match TRBD1. Germline V gene data show CDR1 as MNHEY and CDR2 as SMNVEV (reference sequence). The CDR3 totals 17 residues. J was trimmed by 5 bases and V by 5 bases; bases with no gene match: 15. The CDR3 DNA is TGTGCCAGCAGTCTAACGTGGACAGGTCGGACCTATCAGCCCCAGCATTTT. Translated: CASSLTWTGRTYQPQHF.

The sample holds a few counts of this clonotype. This sequence joins TRBV4-3 and TRBJ1-4; perhaps TRBD1 as D (5 bases). The CDR3 is 13 residues long. Germline assignment: CDR1 LGHNA and CDR2 YSLEER. V dropped 3 bases and J dropped 4 bases, with 6 bases sitting between them. This CDR3 reads CASSQGLNEKLFF. Written as DNA, the CDR3 is TGCGCCAGCAGCCAGGGACTTAATGAAAAACTGTTTTTT.

A few counts support this clonotype. The V call is TRBV10-3, the J call TRBJ1-2; no clear D. CDR1 is ENHRY, CDR2 SYGVKD, per germline. This CDR3 has 16 residues. V was cut by 0 bases and J by 6 bases, with 17 bases left in between. The CDR3 sequence is CAISESLRAGIDGYTF. The CDR3 DNA follows: TGTGCCATCAGTGAGTCCTTGAGGGCAGGTATCGATGGCTACACCTTC.

Concerning this clonotype itself: This may stem from a read error, because a much larger clone lies one nucleotide away. The genes are TRBV3-1 and TRBJ2-7, with D perhaps assigned TRBD1 or TRBD2 (5 bases each). Trimming cost V 5 bases and J 3 bases, with 11 bases left between them. CDR1 is LGHDT, CDR2 YNNKEL, per germline (reference sequence). The CDR3 length is 13 residues. The CDR3 loop is CASSFGTVYEQYF. CDR3 nucleotide sequence: TGTGCCAGCAGCTTCGGGACCGTCTACGAGCAGTACTTC.